This TCR beta chain was captured by sequencing in a study of shared clonotypes between healthy human individuals. The wider study: The study used three CD4 naive, three CD4 memory, two CD8 naive and one CD8 memory plate per donor. Findings and limits, study-wide: Compared with memory subsets, naive subsets generally had larger estimated richness.

A word on this clone: Its antigen remains unidentified. Other DNA sequences in the same sample also yield this CDR3.

Here immunoSEQ multiplex PCR was the method, and the copy in TCRdb shows in-frame clones only, minus some. The sample records nearly 2 million clones, around 96% being singletons. Naive CD8 cells comprised CD45RO-negative, CCR7-positively selected cells, excluding terminally differentiated effector memory CD45RA+ cells. Input material: naive CD8+ T cells sorted from blood. The TCR comes from a man between 18 and 35 years old in good health.

CDR3 coding DNA: TGTGCCAGTAGTCCAACAGGGTACGAGCAGTACTTC. It is translated as CASSPTGYEQYF. V is TRBV19 and J is TRBJ2-7, with D perhaps matching TRBD1 (6 bases). Germline CDR1 LNHDA, CDR2 SQIVND (reference sequence). This CDR3 comprises 12 residues. The V gene lost 5 bases and the J gene lost 4 bases, with 9 bases spanning the gap.